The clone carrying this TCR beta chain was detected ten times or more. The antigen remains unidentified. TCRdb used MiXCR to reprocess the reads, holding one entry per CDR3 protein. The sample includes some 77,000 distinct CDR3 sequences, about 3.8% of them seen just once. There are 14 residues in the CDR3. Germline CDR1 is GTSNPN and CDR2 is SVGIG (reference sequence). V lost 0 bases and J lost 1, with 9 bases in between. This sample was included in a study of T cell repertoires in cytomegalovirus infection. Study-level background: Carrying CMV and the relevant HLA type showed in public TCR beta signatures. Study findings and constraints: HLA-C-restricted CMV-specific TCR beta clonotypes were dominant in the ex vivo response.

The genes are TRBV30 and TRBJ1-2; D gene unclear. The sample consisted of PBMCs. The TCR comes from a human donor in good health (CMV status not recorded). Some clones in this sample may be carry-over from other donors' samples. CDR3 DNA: TGTGCCTGGAGTGTGGCCGGGAGTAACTATGGCTACACCTTC. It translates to CAWSVAGSNYGYTF.